Listed below are T cell receptor beta chains from one sample, sequenced in a study of cytomegalovirus exposure and HLA in healthy donors. Sequencing used immunoSEQ multiplex PCR; TCRdb keeps in-frame clones, though not all of them. The sample consists of about 150,000 clones, over 60% of them appearing once. Input material: PBMCs. These receptors originate from a woman in her thirties or forties in good health and CMV-seronegative. Each CDR3 is given with its conserved first and last residue. D genes are given only for firm matches. Clone size is given for some rows only: seen once, a few or many times, or a class if the clone is expanded.

D gene: .
V gene: TRBV30
clone size: few
J gene: TRBJ1-1
CDR3 DNA: TGTGCCTGGAGCTCTGGGGGCAGGATAGCAGCTTTCTTT
CDR3 protein: CAWSSGGRIAAFF

D gene: TRBD1
V gene: TRBV2
clone size: .
J gene: TRBJ2-7
CDR3 DNA: TGTGCCAGCAGAGGGACAGGAAACCCCTACGAGCAGTACTTC
CDR3 protein: CASRGTGNPYEQYF

D gene: .
V gene: TRBV2
clone size: .
J gene: TRBJ1-5
CDR3 DNA: TGTGCCAGCTTAGCCAACAGGGACAGCAATCAGCCCCAGCATTTT
CDR3 protein: CASLANRDSNQPQHF

D gene: TRBD1
V gene: TRBV6-5
clone size: .
J gene: TRBJ1-6
CDR3 DNA: TGTGCCAGCAGCCACGGACAGGGTTTCGATTCACCCCTCCACTTT
CDR3 protein: CASSHGQGFDSPLHF

D gene: TRBD1
V gene: TRBV5-1
clone size: .
J gene: TRBJ1-1
CDR3 DNA: TGCGCCAGCAGCTTGGTACCTCGACAGGGCGGGAACACTGAAGCTTTCTTT
CDR3 protein: CASSLVPRQGGNTEAFF

D gene: .
V gene: TRBV2
clone size: .
J gene: TRBJ2-7
CDR3 DNA: TGTGCCAGCAGTAGATACCCCTACTACGAGCAGTACTTC
CDR3 protein: CASSRYPYYEQYF

D gene: .
V gene: TRBV13
clone size: .
J gene: TRBJ1-3
CDR3 DNA: TGTGCCAGCAGCTTAGGCCCCCCGCAAGGGAGCCGAAACACCATATATTTT
CDR3 protein: CASSLGPPQGSRNTIYF

D gene: TRBD2
V gene: TRBV5-1
clone size: .
J gene: TRBJ2-1
CDR3 DNA: TGCGCCAGCAGCCCTTTGCGGGAGGCCTATGAGCAGTTCTTC
CDR3 protein: CASSPLREAYEQFF

D gene: .
V gene: TRBV30
clone size: once
J gene: TRBJ1-2
CDR3 DNA: TGTGCCTGGAGTCGCGGAAGTTATGGCTACACCTTC
CDR3 protein: CAWSRGSYGYTF

D gene: .
V gene: TRBV11-2
clone size: .
J gene: TRBJ1-5
CDR3 DNA: TGTGCCAGCAGCTTAGCCACAGTAGGACAGCCCCAGCATTTT
CDR3 protein: CASSLATVGQPQHF

D gene: .
V gene: TRBV2
clone size: .
J gene: TRBJ2-7
CDR3 DNA: TGTGCCAGCAGTGATTGGCTCGCCGGGGACGAGCAGTACTTC
CDR3 protein: CASSDWLAGDEQYF

D gene: TRBD2
V gene: TRBV7-7
clone size: .
J gene: TRBJ2-5
CDR3 DNA: TGTGCCAGCAGCAACACCGGGACTAGCGAAGAGACCCAGTACTTC
CDR3 protein: CASSNTGTSEETQYF

D gene: .
V gene: TRBV4-2
clone size: once
J gene: TRBJ1-2
CDR3 DNA: TGTGCCAGCAGCCAAGGGGGGCCTAACTATGGCTACACCTTC
CDR3 protein: CASSQGGPNYGYTF

D gene: TRBD1
V gene: TRBV5-1
clone size: .
J gene: TRBJ1-2
CDR3 DNA: TGCGCCAGCAGCCCAAGACAGGGGGCAGAATATGGCTACACCTTC
CDR3 protein: CASSPRQGAEYGYTF

D gene: .
V gene: TRBV6-5
clone size: few
J gene: TRBJ2-7
CDR3 DNA: TGTGCCAGCAGATTCGAGCACAGGGATCCCTACGAGCAGTACTTC
CDR3 protein: CASRFEHRDPYEQYF

D gene: TRBD1
V gene: TRBV5-4
clone size: few
J gene: TRBJ2-7
CDR3 DNA: TGTGCCAGCAGCTCCACAGGGGTCTACGAGCAGTACTTC
CDR3 protein: CASSSTGVYEQYF

D gene: TRBD2
V gene: TRBV5-4
clone size: .
J gene: TRBJ2-1
CDR3 DNA: TGTGCCAGCAGCTTGGCCCTAGCGGCCTACAATGAGCAGTTCTTC
CDR3 protein: CASSLALAAYNEQFF

D gene: TRBD2
V gene: TRBV13
clone size: .
J gene: TRBJ2-7
CDR3 DNA: TGTGCCAGCAGCTTCGACGGGGGGGTCTACGAGCAGTACTTC
CDR3 protein: CASSFDGGVYEQYF

D gene: .
V gene: TRBV5-6
clone size: few
J gene: TRBJ2-5
CDR3 DNA: TGTGCCAGCAGCTTGTTTGTCGAAGAGACCCAGTACTTC
CDR3 protein: CASSLFVEETQYF

D gene: TRBD2
V gene: TRBV2
clone size: .
J gene: TRBJ2-3
CDR3 DNA: TGTGCCAGAGAAGTGGGACTAGCATCCAATACGCAGTATTTT
CDR3 protein: CAREVGLASNTQYF

D gene: TRBD2
V gene: TRBV2
clone size: .
J gene: TRBJ2-3
CDR3 DNA: TGTGCCAGCAGTGAACTAGCGGGTAACACAGATACGCAGTATTTT
CDR3 protein: CASSELAGNTDTQYF

D gene: TRBD2
V gene: TRBV19
clone size: few
J gene: TRBJ2-1
CDR3 DNA: TGTGCCAGTAGTAGGACTAGCGGGATCCCTCCCTACAATGAGCAGTTCTTC
CDR3 protein: CASSRTSGIPPYNEQFF

D gene: TRBD2
V gene: TRBV6-6
clone size: .
J gene: TRBJ2-2
CDR3 DNA: TGTGCCAGCAGTTGGGTAGCGGGAGGGACCGGGGAGCTGTTTTTT
CDR3 protein: CASSWVAGGTGELFF

D gene: .
V gene: TRBV29-1
clone size: few
J gene: TRBJ1-2
CDR3 DNA: TGCAGCGTTGGGGCAGGCGAAGGTTATGGCTACACCTTC
CDR3 protein: CSVGAGEGYGYTF

D gene: .
V gene: TRBV19
clone size: .
J gene: TRBJ2-6
CDR3 DNA: TGTGCCAGTAAATGTGGGAGAGCTGGGGCCAACGTCCTGACTTTC
CDR3 protein: CASKCGRAGANVLTF

D gene: .
V gene: TRBV5-1
clone size: .
J gene: TRBJ2-2
CDR3 DNA: TGCGCCAGCAGCCCGGTACTTCTCGGGGAGCTGTTTTTT
CDR3 protein: CASSPVLLGELFF

D gene: .
V gene: TRBV2
clone size: few
J gene: TRBJ1-1
CDR3 DNA: TGTGCCGTTTACAGGGACCGGGGACACACTGAAGCTTTCTTT
CDR3 protein: CAVYRDRGHTEAFF

D gene: .
V gene: TRBV29-1
clone size: .
J gene: TRBJ2-5
CDR3 DNA: TGCAGCGGCGTACAAGAGACCCAGTACTTC
CDR3 protein: CSGVQETQYF

D gene: .
V gene: TRBV7-8
clone size: .
J gene: TRBJ1-1
CDR3 DNA: TGTGCCAGCAGGATGGACAGCACTTACACTGAAGCTTTCTTT
CDR3 protein: CASRMDSTYTEAFF

D gene: .
V gene: TRBV5-1
clone size: .
J gene: TRBJ2-3
CDR3 DNA: TGCGCCAGCAGCTTGACAGGGAGCACAGATACGCAGTATTTT
CDR3 protein: CASSLTGSTDTQYF

D gene: .
V gene: TRBV27
clone size: few
J gene: TRBJ1-1
CDR3 DNA: TGTGCCACCTACGCAGGGACACGACCTAACACTGAAGCTTTCTTT
CDR3 protein: CATYAGTRPNTEAFF

D gene: TRBD1
V gene: TRBV18
clone size: few
J gene: TRBJ1-3
CDR3 DNA: TGTGCCAGCTCACAACAGGGGGCTGGAAACACCATATATTTT
CDR3 protein: CASSQQGAGNTIYF

D gene: .
V gene: TRBV10-3
clone size: .
J gene: TRBJ1-1
CDR3 DNA: TGTGCCTCTCTTGGAGGGACCATGAACACTGAAGCTTTCTTT
CDR3 protein: CASLGGTMNTEAFF

D gene: .
V gene: TRBV28
clone size: .
J gene: TRBJ2-7
CDR3 DNA: TGTGCCAGCAGTCTTGGCCCCGGGGGTTCCCTTAACGAGCAGTACTTC
CDR3 protein: CASSLGPGGSLNEQYF

D gene: TRBD1
V gene: TRBV6-6
clone size: .
J gene: TRBJ2-7
CDR3 DNA: TGTGCCAGCAGTGGGACAGCCTACGAGCAGTACTTC
CDR3 protein: CASSGTAYEQYF

D gene: TRBD2
V gene: TRBV6-5
clone size: .
J gene: TRBJ2-3
CDR3 DNA: TGTGCCAGCAGTTACGGGGTTGCGGGAGCCACAGATACGCAGTATTTT
CDR3 protein: CASSYGVAGATDTQYF

D gene: TRBD1
V gene: TRBV11-3
clone size: .
J gene: TRBJ1-3
CDR3 DNA: TGTGCCAGCAGCTTCAACAGGGGCAACGCTGGAAACACCATATATTTT
CDR3 protein: CASSFNRGNAGNTIYF

D gene: TRBD1
V gene: TRBV4-1
clone size: few
J gene: TRBJ2-7
CDR3 DNA: TGCGCCAGCAGCCCCCAGGGGGCCACCTCCTACGAGCAGTACTTC
CDR3 protein: CASSPQGATSYEQYF

D gene: .
V gene: TRBV5-1
clone size: .
J gene: TRBJ2-5
CDR3 DNA: TGCGCCAGCAGCTTGGGCTACCGCGGAGAGACCCAGTACTTC
CDR3 protein: CASSLGYRGETQYF

D gene: TRBD1
V gene: TRBV5-4
clone size: .
J gene: TRBJ2-1
CDR3 DNA: TGTGCCAGCAGCTTGGCCCCGGGGACAGGGGAAGCCTACAATGAGCAGTTCTTC
CDR3 protein: CASSLAPGTGEAYNEQFF

D gene: .
V gene: TRBV6-4
clone size: .
J gene: TRBJ2-1
CDR3 DNA: TGTGCCAGCAGTGACGGCGGGCACAATGAGCAGTTCTTC
CDR3 protein: CASSDGGHNEQFF

D gene: .
V gene: TRBV18
clone size: few
J gene: TRBJ2-7
CDR3 DNA: TGTGCCAGCTCACCACCGGAGGGGCGAATCGAGCAGTACTTC
CDR3 protein: CASSPPEGRIEQYF